Below are 28 T cell receptor beta chains sequenced from a single sample in a study of T cell clonality in common variable immunodeficiency. TCRdb's table, derived via immunoSEQ multiplex PCR, lists solely in-frame clones and lacks some. This sample has some 40,000 clones, each found more than once. The sequenced material came from peripheral blood mononuclear cells. These receptors came from a person aged 18 to 75 in good health.

In this sample, this clone turned up many times. Sequencing ends 3 residues short of the CDR3 end; the germline J gene provides the rest. This chain connects TRBV24-1 to TRBJ1-2, with D possibly matching TRBD1 (6 bases). Per the germline V gene, CDR1 is KGHDR and CDR2 is SFDVKD. The CDR3 loop spans 18 amino acids. V shed 6 bases and J shed 3 bases, with 25 bases lying between them. CDR3 bases read: TGTGCCACCAGTCCTAGGTGGGCAGGGGTTGACGTTCACTATGGC. It specifies CATSPRWAGVDVHYG. The whole CDR3 is CATSPRWAGVDVHYGYTF.

This clone was seen many times. This CDR3 is CASRHRTRPYEQYF. The sequenced part of the CDR3 DNA is TGTGCCAGCAGGCATCGGACTCGTCCGTACGAG. The chain uses TRBV6-2 or TRBV6-3 and TRBJ2-7; tentative D call: TRBD2 (5 bases). The read ends 3 residues shy of where the CDR3 ends; the end is completed using the germline J gene. Trimming removed 6 bases from V and 4 bases from J, with 16 bases in between. The CDR3 loop spans 14 amino acids. Germline-derived CDR1 and CDR2 are MNHEY and SVGEGT.

This clone was seen at least ten times. Read coverage stops 3 residues before the CDR3 terminus; the germline J gene supplies the remainder. The rearrangement joins TRBV7-9 to TRBJ2-1; maybe TRBD1 (6 bases). Trimming removed 0 bases at V and 4 bases at J, with 7 bases between. CDR1 SEHNR and CDR2 FQNEAQ come from the germline V gene (reference sequence). CDR3 length equals 14 residues. Partial CDR3 DNA: TGTGCCAGCAGCTTAGCACAGGGTTACAATGAG. Its translation: CASSLAQGYNE. In full, the CDR3 is CASSLAQGYNEQFF.

Ten or more counts support this clone. The read is 3 residues too short to cover the CDR3 end, so that end is filled in from the germline J gene. This chain links TRBV7-8 with TRBJ2-1, with 10 bases identical to TRBD2. V was clipped by 3 bases and J by 8 bases; unmatched bases: 13. The CDR3 consists of 17 residues. Germline V gives CDR1 SGHVS, CDR2 FQNEAQ. The CDR3 DNA, read in part, is TGTGCCAGCAGCTTCGTTCTAGCGGGAGTTGCGGGCTATGAG. Encoded protein: CASSFVLAGVAGYE. The whole CDR3 is CASSFVLAGVAGYEQFF.

At least ten counts were recorded for this clone. The missing CDR3 end, 3 residues past where the read stops, is filled in from the germline J gene. The J gene is TRBJ2-7, the V gene TRBV9, with 9 bases matching TRBD1. The CDR3 consists of 17 residues. V was pared by 2 bases and J by 0 bases, with 9 bases of the junction left unmatched. Germline loops: CDR1 SGDLS, CDR2 YYNGEE. The DNA read from the CDR3 is TGTGCCAGCAGCGTTGCCGCGGGGACAGGGAGCTCCTACGAG. Translated, it gives CASSVAAGTGSSYE. The full CDR3 sequence reads CASSVAAGTGSSYEQYF.

Ten or more counts support this clone. The read gets to within 3 residues of the CDR3 end, and the germline J gene fills in the rest. The chain uses TRBV20-1 and TRBJ2-5; the match to TRBD1 covers 10 bases. The ends lost 4 bases at V and 3 bases at J; junction bases unmatched: 5. The CDR3 has 14 residues. Germline loops: CDR1 DFQATT, CDR2 SNEGSKA (reference sequence). The CDR3 sequence is CSAITGQGEETQYF. CDR3 bases read: TGCAGTGCTATCACCGGACAGGGGGAAGAGACC.

This clone was observed many times. The read ends 3 residues before the CDR3 terminus; that terminus is restored from the germline J gene. The rearrangement links TRBV19 to TRBJ2-1; D possibly corresponds to TRBD2 (6 bases). CDR1 LNHDA and CDR2 SQIVND come from the germline V gene (reference sequence). The CDR3 loop spans 15 amino acids. With 3 bases removed from V and 6 bases from J, the gap between germline ends came to 15 bases. Incomplete CDR3 DNA: TGTGCCAGTAGTATCGGGTCGGGGGTCCGCAATGAG. Its protein product is CASSIGSGVRNE. The whole CDR3 sequence reads CASSIGSGVRNEQFF.

This clone showed up many times. The read ends 3 residues shy of where the CDR3 ends; the end is completed using the germline J gene. The V and J genes are TRBV9 and TRBJ2-1; a weak D match, TRBD2 (6 bases). The CDR3 is 15 residues long. Germline V CDR1 and CDR2: SGDLS, YYNGEE. V was cut by 0 bases and J by 1 base, with 8 bases left in between. The DNA read from the CDR3 is TGTGCCAGCAGCGTAGTTGGGGGGTCCTACAATGAG. This translates into CASSVVGGSYNE. The full-length CDR3 reads as CASSVVGGSYNEQFF.

This clone occurred many times. The read falls 3 residues short of the CDR3 end, and the missing part is taken from the germline J gene. The chain is built from TRBV18 and TRBJ2-1; maybe TRBD1 (6 bases). The CDR3 loop spans 12 amino acids. Between the trimmed V and J ends, which lost 5 bases and 8 bases, there was a span of 10 bases. Per germline, CDR1 KGHSH and CDR2 LQKENI. The DNA read from the CDR3 is TGTGCCAGCTCAGCCGCAGGGGATGAG. Translated, it gives CASSAAGDE. In full, the CDR3 is CASSAAGDEQFF.

This clone came up many times. The CDR3 end is not reached by the read, which stops 3 residues before it; the germline J gene fills it in. This chain joins TRBV5-5 and TRBJ1-2; D is perhaps TRBD1 (6 bases). The CDR3 totals 14 residues. Germline V gives CDR1 SGHKS, CDR2 YYEKEE (reference sequence). The CDR3 DNA, read in part, is TGTGCCAGCACCAAAACGCGGGACACGGAAGGC. As protein: CASTKTRDTEG. The entire CDR3 protein reads CASTKTRDTEGYTF. The full variable domain, with the rest looked up from reference TRBV5-5 and TRBJ1-2, is DAGVTQSPTHLIKTRGQQVTLRCSPISGHKSVSWYQQVLGQGPQFIFQYYEKEERGRGNFPDRFSARQFPNYSSELNVNALLLGDSALYLCASTKTRDTEGYTFGSGTRLTVV.

This clone was seen many times. The read stops 3 residues short of the end of the CDR3; the missing end is completed from the germline J gene. The genes are TRBV10-3 and TRBJ1-2, with a weak D call TRBD1 (6 bases). Germline V gene sequence: CDR1 ENHRY, CDR2 SYGVKD. The CDR3 has 16 amino acids. The V gene lost 6 bases and the J gene lost 0 bases, with 17 bases spanning the gap. The CDR3 protein is CAIRPAGEATNYGYTF. CDR3 DNA, as far as it was read: TGTGCCATCAGGCCGGCAGGGGAGGCGACTAACTATGGC.

This clone came up many times. The read ends 3 residues shy of where the CDR3 ends; the end is completed using the germline J gene. The chain recombines TRBV18 with TRBJ2-1, with TRBD2 matching 9 bases. V dropped 3 bases and J dropped 3; count of bases not matched to a gene: 6. In germline, CDR1 is KGHSH, CDR2 LQKENI. CDR3 length: 16 residues. The part of the CDR3 DNA that was read is TGTGCCAGCTCACCGTTAGCGGGGGTCAACTACAATGAG. Residues: CASSPLAGVNYNE. In full, the CDR3 reads CASSPLAGVNYNEQFF.

This clone was detected ten times or more. CDR3 in amino acids: CASSFGQVNYEQYF. The CDR3 DNA, read in part, is TGCGCCAGCAGCTTTGGCCAGGTTAACTACGAG. V is TRBV5-1 and J is TRBJ2-7; the D is unclear. The read stops 3 residues short of the end of the CDR3; the missing end is completed from the germline J gene. This CDR3 region has 14 residues. The V end lost 2 bases, the J end lost 3 bases, and 12 bases lay between the germline ends. Germline V gene lookup returns CDR1 SGHRS and CDR2 YFSETQ.

This clone showed up many times. The sequenced fragment ends 3 residues before the CDR3 boundary, so the rest is inferred from the germline J gene. This rearrangement joins TRBV6-2 or TRBV6-3 to TRBJ1-2; 8 bases fit TRBD1. After removal of 5 bases from V and 7 bases from J, the junction contained 9 bases not matched to a gene. The CDR3 length is 14 residues. CDR1 is MNHEY and CDR2 is SVGEGT in the germline V gene. The CDR3 region is CASSPSDRVRGYTF. The sequenced part of the CDR3 DNA is TGTGCCAGCAGTCCTTCGGACAGGGTCCGTGGC.

This clone was counted ten times or more. The observed sequence ends 3 residues before the CDR3 terminus, with the missing tail filled in from the germline J gene. This same CDR3 is encoded by further DNA sequences in the sample. The chain is built from TRBV19 and TRBJ2-6, with D maybe TRBD1 (5 bases). Germline V gene sequence: CDR1 LNHDA, CDR2 SQIVND (reference sequence). V lost 11 bases to trimming and J lost 4 bases, with 24 bases between them. The CDR3 totals 17 residues. The sequenced part of the CDR3 DNA is TGTGCCCCTAGAATGGGGCAGGACACAAAGGGGGCCAACGTC. Translated: CAPRMGQDTKGANV. The whole CDR3 reads CAPRMGQDTKGANVLTF. Combining the CDR3 with reference TRBV19 and TRBJ2-6 gives the whole variable domain DGGITQSPKYLFRKEGQNVTLSCEQNLNHDAMYWYRQDPGQGLRLIYYSQIVNDFQKGDIAEGYSVSREKKESFPLTVTSAQKNPTAFYLCAPRMGQDTKGANVLTFGAGSRLTVL.

This clone was counted ten times or more. With the read ending 3 residues before the CDR3 end, the germline J gene is used to fill in that end. V gene TRBV5-1 combines with J gene TRBJ1-2, with D unresolved. V lost 3 bases, J lost 2 bases, and 8 bases lay in between. From germline, CDR1 is SGHRS and CDR2 YFSETQ. CDR3 length: 13 residues. Partial CDR3 DNA: TGCGCCAGCAGCTACGAACAGAACTATGGC. This sequence encodes CASSYEQNYG. The CDR3, in full, reads CASSYEQNYGYTF.

This clone came up many times. The read falls 3 residues short of the CDR3 end, and the missing part is taken from the germline J gene. The rearrangement uses TRBV20-1 and TRBJ1-5; D not certain. The V gene's germline CDR1 is DFQATT and CDR2 SNEGSKA (reference sequence). V dropped 2 bases and J dropped 0 bases, with 5 bases sitting between them. The CDR3 covers 13 residues. The CDR3: CSARQDSNQPQHF. The sequenced CDR3 bases are TGCAGTGCTAGACAGGATAGCAATCAGCCC.

This clone was counted many times. The CDR3 end lies 3 residues beyond the end of the read and is filled in from the germline J gene. The V call is TRBV20-1, the J call TRBJ2-7; D perhaps matches TRBD1 (6 bases). Germline V CDR1 and CDR2: DFQATT, SNEGSKA (reference sequence). The CDR3 extends over 13 amino acids. Trimming stripped 5 bases from V and 2 bases from J, with 13 bases between. CDR3 DNA (partial): TGCAGTGCTTGGGTGGACAGTACCTACGAG. Protein sequence: CSAWVDSTYE. The entire CDR3 sequence reads CSAWVDSTYEQYF.

This clone was observed many times. The read ends 3 residues before the CDR3 terminus; that terminus is restored from the germline J gene. The gene calls are TRBV20-1 and TRBJ2-3; perhaps TRBD2 as D (6 bases). Germline-derived CDR1 and CDR2 are DFQATT and SNEGSKA (reference sequence). This CDR3 comprises 13 residues. Trimming took 3 bases from V and 2 from J, leaving 9 bases between them. The CDR3 spells CSASGGITDTQYF. The covered CDR3 bases are TGCAGTGCTAGTGGGGGGATCACAGATACG.

This clone was recorded many times. The CDR3 extends 3 residues past the end of the read, so its final part is completed from the germline J gene. This rearrangement joins TRBV28 to TRBJ1-1; 8 positions agree with TRBD1. The germline V gene encodes CDR1 MDHEN and CDR2 SYDVKM. The length of the CDR3 is 14 residues. V was pared by 5 bases and J by 3 bases, with 5 bases of the junction left unmatched. CDR3 DNA (partial): TGTGCCAGCAGTCTCCAGGGGGCGCACACTGAA. It specifies CASSLQGAHTE. The whole CDR3 region reads CASSLQGAHTEAFF.

This clone came up many times. The CDR3 extends 3 residues past the end of the read, so its final part is completed from the germline J gene. The chain recombines TRBV2 with TRBJ1-1; D not resolved. The CDR3 extends over 11 amino acids. V gave up 7 bases and J gave up 1 base, with 4 bases separating them. Germline V gene data show CDR1 as SNHLY and CDR2 as FYNNEI. CDR3 DNA, as far as it was read: TGTGCCAGCACTCCGAACACTGAA. This encodes CASTPNTE. The whole CDR3 sequence is CASTPNTEAFF. The complete variable domain, with remaining parts taken from reference TRBV2 and TRBJ1-1, reads EPEVTQTPSHQVTQMGQEVILRCVPISNHLYFYWYRQILGQKVEFLVSFYNNEISEKSEIFDDQFSVERPDGSNFTLKIRSTKLEDSAMYFCASTPNTEAFFGQGTRLTVV.

There are many counts of this clone. The sequenced fragment ends 3 residues before the CDR3 boundary, so the rest is inferred from the germline J gene. This chain connects TRBV24-1 to TRBJ2-2, with D possibly being TRBD2 (6 bases). The germline V and J ends were trimmed by 3 bases and 4 bases, with 17 bases remaining between them. Germline V gene lookup returns CDR1 KGHDR and CDR2 SFDVKD. CDR3 length: 17 residues. CDR3 bases read: TGTGCCACCAGTGATATCCCCACGGGACTGAGCACCGGGGAG. Translating gives CATSDIPTGLSTGE. The entire CDR3 is CATSDIPTGLSTGELFF.

This clone appeared many times. CDR3: CASSMLLQGYTF. The CDR3 DNA, read in part, is TGTGCCAGCAGCATGCTACTCCAAGGC. The chain links TRBV5-6 to TRBJ1-2; D is undetermined. From the germline J gene comes the end of the CDR3, since the read stops 3 residues before it. The CDR3 sequence is 12 residues long. CDR1 and CDR2 (germline): SGHDT, YYEEEE.

There are many counts of this clone. The read ends 3 residues early relative to the CDR3; the germline J gene fills the gap. The chain employs TRBV12-3 or TRBV12-4 and TRBJ1-5, with D unresolved. CDR3 length equals 16 residues. The ends were cut back, 6 bases at V and 4 bases at J, with 19 bases in the middle. CDR3 region: CASRINQGSGNQPQHF. The part of the CDR3 DNA that was read is TGTGCCAGCAGGATTAATCAAGGGTCGGGGAATCAGCCC.

This clone came up many times. Coverage ceases 3 residues before the CDR3 finishes, and the germline J gene fills in the end. This chain joins TRBV20-1 and TRBJ1-5, with D maybe TRBD1 (5 bases). The V end was cut by 0 bases, the J end by 0 bases, with 12 bases between. Germline loops: CDR1 DFQATT, CDR2 SNEGSKA (reference sequence). CDR3 length: 16 residues. Incomplete CDR3 DNA: TGCAGTGCTAGAGATGACAGAAACTATAGCAATCAGCCC. Its translation: CSARDDRNYSNQP. The CDR3 in full is CSARDDRNYSNQPQHF.

This clone was observed at least ten times. The DNA read from the CDR3 is TGTGCCAGAAGCGCCACAGGGAGGGGAGAGACC. As protein: CARSATGRGET. The full CDR3 is CARSATGRGETQYF. The rearrangement uses TRBV5-3 and TRBJ2-5, with D possibly being TRBD2 (7 bases). The read ends 3 residues before the CDR3 terminus; that terminus is restored from the germline J gene. TRBV5-3 falls under the ORF class, with uncertain function. The CDR3 sequence is 14 residues long. Trimming shortened V by 4 bases and J by 4 bases, and 14 bases separated the two germline ends.

This clone was recorded many times. The sequenced fragment ends 3 residues before the CDR3 boundary, so the rest is inferred from the germline J gene. The chain joins TRBV20-1 to TRBJ2-1, with a weak D call TRBD1 (5 bases). CDR1 is DFQATT, CDR2 SNEGSKA, per germline (reference sequence). The CDR3 runs to 14 residues. V lost 6 bases to trimming and J lost 3 bases, with 15 bases between them. CDR3: CSAKTVPIYNEQFF. The sequenced part of the CDR3 DNA is TGCAGTGCGAAGACAGTTCCCATCTACAATGAG.

This clone was found many times. The read ends 3 residues shy of where the CDR3 ends; the end is completed using the germline J gene. This chain links TRBV28 with TRBJ2-5; D not resolved. CDR1 is MDHEN and CDR2 is SYDVKM in the germline V gene. The CDR3 covers 12 residues. V lost 5 bases and J 4 bases, leaving 8 bases between the germline ends. The sequenced CDR3 bases are TGTGCCAGCAGTCCGCCGGGAGAGACC. Translated, it gives CASSPPGET. The whole CDR3 sequence is CASSPPGETQYF.